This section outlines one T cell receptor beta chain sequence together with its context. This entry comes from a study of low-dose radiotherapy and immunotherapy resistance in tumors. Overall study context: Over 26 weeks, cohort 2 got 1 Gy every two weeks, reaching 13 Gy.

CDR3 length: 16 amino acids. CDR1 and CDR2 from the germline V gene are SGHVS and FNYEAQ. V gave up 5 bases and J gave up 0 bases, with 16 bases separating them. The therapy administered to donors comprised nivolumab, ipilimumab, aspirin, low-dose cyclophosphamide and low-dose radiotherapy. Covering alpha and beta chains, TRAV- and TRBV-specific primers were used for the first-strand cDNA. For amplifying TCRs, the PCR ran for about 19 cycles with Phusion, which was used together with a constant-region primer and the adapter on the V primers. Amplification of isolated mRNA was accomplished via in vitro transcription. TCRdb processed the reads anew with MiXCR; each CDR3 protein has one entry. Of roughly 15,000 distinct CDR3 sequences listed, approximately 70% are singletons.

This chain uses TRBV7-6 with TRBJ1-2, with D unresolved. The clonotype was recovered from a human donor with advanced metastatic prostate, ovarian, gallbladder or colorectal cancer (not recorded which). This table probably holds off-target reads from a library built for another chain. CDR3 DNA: TGTGCCAGCAGCGGCGACGGGGATGGAGCTAACTATGGCTACACCTTC. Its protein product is CASSGDGDGANYGYTF.